One and the same sample provided the 15 T cell receptor beta chains below, sequenced in a study of blood T cell repertoires in COVID-19. Sequencing was performed with immunoSEQ multiplex PCR; in TCRdb, only in-frame clones are kept and a portion is missing. The sample yields about 240,000 clones, 88% seen once. The material sequenced was peripheral blood. These receptors came from a woman in her twenties or thirties with acute or convalescent COVID-19.

This clone was detected once. The chain carries TRBV6-6 and TRBJ2-2; weak D call: TRBD1 (6 bases). The CDR3 loop spans 15 amino acids. Germline V CDR1 and CDR2: MNHNY, SVGAGI (reference sequence). V was clipped by 8 bases and J by 1 base, with 14 bases between them. The CDR3 spells CASEWGRGNTGELFF. The CDR3 DNA reads TGTGCCAGCGAATGGGGCAGGGGGAACACCGGGGAGCTGTTTTTT.

The chain has TRBV25-1 and TRBJ1-1, with D possibly matching TRBD1 (5 bases). CDR1 and CDR2 (germline): MGHDK, SYGVNS. Trimming removed 8 bases at V and 6 bases at J, with 13 bases between. This CDR3 is built from 12 residues. The CDR3 reads CASGTDRSEAFF. The DNA for the CDR3 is TGTGCCAGCGGAACTGACAGATCTGAAGCTTTCTTT.

The CDR3 sequence: CASSQELKTSGSETDTQYF. CDR3 DNA sequence: TGCGCCAGCAGCCAAGAGCTCAAGACTAGCGGGAGTGAGACAGATACGCAGTATTTT. The J gene is TRBJ2-3, the V gene TRBV4-3; 12 positions match TRBD2. The J segment lost 3 bases and the V segment lost 0 bases, leaving 10 bases of the junction unmatched. CDR3 size: 19 residues. Germline lookup yields CDR1 LGHNA and CDR2 YSLEER.

The chain has TRBV4-1 and TRBJ1-4; no firm D call. The CDR3 covers 12 residues. The V end lost 7 bases, the J end lost 0 bases, and 3 bases lay between the germline ends. The V gene's germline CDR1 is MGHRA and CDR2 YSYEKL. CDR3 region: CASTATNEKLFF. The DNA of the CDR3 is TGCGCCAGCACAGCAACTAATGAAAAACTGTTTTTT.

This chain links TRBV10-3 with TRBJ2-7, with D maybe TRBD2 (6 bases). With 6 bases removed from V and 1 base from J, the gap between germline ends came to 13 bases. Germline V gene sequence: CDR1 ENHRY, CDR2 SYGVKD. The CDR3 has 14 residues. The CDR3 is CAIRGDLASYEQYF. The CDR3 nucleotides are TGTGCCATCAGGGGGGACCTAGCGTCCTACGAGCAGTACTTC.

V usage is TRBV9 and J usage is TRBJ1-4, with 7 bases lining up with TRBD1. The V gene end was trimmed by 0 bases and the J gene end by 12 bases; junction bases not matched to a gene: 14. The germline V gene encodes CDR1 SGDLS and CDR2 YYNGEE. This CDR3 spans 16 amino acids. CDR3 residues: CASSVDATGILGELFF. CDR3 nucleotides: TGTGCCAGCAGCGTAGACGCGACAGGGATTTTAGGGGAACTGTTTTTT.

The chain combines TRBV7-3 with TRBJ2-5, with D tentatively TRBD2 (7 bases). CDR1 is SGHTA and CDR2 is FQGTGA in the germline V gene. Deletions cut 6 bases from V and 4 bases from J, with 12 bases between. The CDR3 has 13 amino acids. In DNA form, the CDR3 reads TGTGCCAGCAGTCTGGGGGGGCGAGAGACCCAGTACTTC. Translating gives CASSLGGRETQYF.

This sequence joins TRBV27 and TRBJ2-3; 12 bases align to TRBD2. Per germline, CDR1 MNHEY and CDR2 SMNVEV (reference sequence). CDR3 size: 17 residues. The V and J ends lost 5 bases and 3 bases, in that order; junction bases with no gene match: 9. Written as DNA, the CDR3 is TGTGCCAGCAGTCCTACTAGCGGGGGGCTGAGGACAGATACGCAGTATTTT. It specifies CASSPTSGGLRTDTQYF.

The chain has TRBV7-8 and TRBJ1-4; perhaps TRBD1 as D (6 bases). Germline assignment: CDR1 SGHVS and CDR2 FQNEAQ. The CDR3 has 14 residues. The V end lost 5 bases, the J end lost 7 bases, and 14 bases lay between the germline ends. The CDR3 DNA sequence: TGTGCCAGCAGCGCCAGGGGATGGGGTGAAAAACTGTTTTTT. This codes for CASSARGWGEKLFF. Variable domain in full (rest from reference TRBV7-8 and TRBJ1-4): GAGVSQSPRYKVAKRGQDVALRCDPISGHVSLFWYQQALGQGPEFLTYFQNEAQLDKSGLPSDRFFAERPEGSVSTLKIQRTQQEDSAVYLCASSARGWGEKLFFGSGTQLSVL.

The sample holds one count of this clone. The sample contains more than one DNA sequence encoding this CDR3. The chain links TRBV5-1 to TRBJ2-5, with a weak D call TRBD2 (6 bases). The V gene lost 0 bases and the J gene lost 5 bases, with 8 bases spanning the gap. CDR1 SGHRS and CDR2 YFSETQ come from the germline V gene. The CDR3 sequence is 13 residues long. The CDR3 here is CASSLGGRETQYF. The CDR3 DNA sequence: TGCGCCAGCAGCTTGGGAGGGAGGGAGACCCAGTACTTC. Based on the CDR3 plus reference TRBV5-1 and TRBJ2-5, the full variable domain is KAGVTQTPRYLIKTRGQQVTLSCSPISGHRSVSWYQQTPGQGLQFLFEYFSETQRNKGNFPGRFSGRQFSNSRSEMNVSTLELGDSALYLCASSLGGRETQYFGPGTRLLVL.

The V gene is TRBV19, the J gene TRBJ2-5; TRBD2 aligns across 7 bases. Germline-derived CDR1 and CDR2 are LNHDA and SQIVND (reference sequence). Trimming removed 6 bases from V and 2 bases from J; junction bases left unmatched: 3. CDR3 length equals 13 residues. For the CDR3, the DNA is TGTGCCAGTAGGGGGCGGGGGCAAGAGACCCAGTACTTC. This translates into CASRGRGQETQYF.

This rearrangement joins TRBV19 to TRBJ1-2; no clear D gene. Trimming pared 3 bases from V and 5 bases from J, leaving 10 bases between. The CDR3 contains 13 residues. In germline, CDR1 is LNHDA, CDR2 SQIVND (reference sequence). The CDR3 nucleotides are TGTGCCAGTAGTATTATATCAGGATATGGCTACACCTTC. Encoded protein: CASSIISGYGYTF.

This rearrangement joins TRBV19 to TRBJ1-1; D is uncertain. The CDR3 extends over 11 amino acids. Trimming pared 4 bases from V and 8 bases from J, leaving 8 bases between. CDR1 is LNHDA and CDR2 is SQIVND in the germline V gene (reference sequence). This chain's CDR3 is CASSTRVEAFF. CDR3 nucleotides: TGTGCCAGTAGTACCCGAGTCGAAGCTTTCTTT. Based on the CDR3 plus reference TRBV19 and TRBJ1-1, the full variable domain is DGGITQSPKYLFRKEGQNVTLSCEQNLNHDAMYWYRQDPGQGLRLIYYSQIVNDFQKGDIAEGYSVSREKKESFPLTVTSAQKNPTAFYLCASSTRVEAFFGQGTRLTVV.

The chain uses TRBV9 and TRBJ2-1; TRBD2 matches 14 bases. The ends lost 4 bases at V and 11 bases at J; junction bases unmatched: 11. Germline V gene data show CDR1 as SGDLS and CDR2 as YYNGEE. There are 16 residues in the CDR3. CDR3 residues: CASSPQGLAGEYKQFF. The CDR3 nucleotides are TGTGCCAGCAGCCCCCAGGGACTAGCGGGGGAATATAAGCAGTTCTTC.

The chain couples TRBV14 to TRBJ1-5, with a possible D match to TRBD1 (5 bases). The germline V gene encodes CDR1 SGHDN and CDR2 FVKESK. V was shortened by 4 bases and J by 6 bases, with 13 bases between the two germline ends. The CDR3 has 14 amino acids. The DNA for the CDR3 is TGTGCCAGCAGCCTTGCAGGGTTGGCTCAGCCCCAGCATTTT. This codes for CASSLAGLAQPQHF.